The clone carrying this T cell receptor (beta chain) has only a few counts. Its antigen is currently unknown. RNA was isolated and reverse transcribed to cDNA, the sequencing template. The protocol was immunoSEQ multiplex PCR, while the TCRdb copy is restricted to in-frame clones and leaves out a portion. The data hold tens of thousands of clones, with just over 50% observed a single time. Germline lookup yields CDR1 SGHAT and CDR2 FQNNGV. The CDR3 is 13 residues long. Trimming removed 4 bases at V and 6 bases at J, with 12 bases between. This specimen comes from a study of CD8+ T cells in alopecia areata. Study-wide findings and caveats: Normal scalp showed lower clonality than lesional scalp, especially alopecia totalis/universalis.

This chain connects TRBV11-2 to TRBJ1-2, with no clear D. This TCR derives from a human donor with alopecia areata. What was sequenced was NKG2D-high CD8+ T cells sorted from blood. DNA for the CDR3: TGTGCCAGCAGCTCAGGAGTTCCTAATGGCTACACCTTC. Protein sequence: CASSSGVPNGYTF.